This paragraph reports one T cell receptor beta chain. Its antigen remains unknown. These data are taken from a study of beta chain features in type 1 diabetes. Study-level points and caveats: Among patients, naive, central memory and Treg TCRB repertoires appeared more similar than among healthy donors. When VDJ junctions were examined, type 1 diabetes patients showed fewer insertions and more deletions. TCRB CDR3s were moderately but significantly shorter in Type 1 diabetes patients in all four CD4+ subsets.

The CDR3 totals 15 residues. V was clipped by 4 bases and J by 0 bases; unmatched bases: 8. Germline V CDR1 and CDR2: GTSNPN, SVGIG (reference sequence). It was via CD45RO/CCR7/CD25/CD127/CD95/CD27 that CD4+ naive, central memory, regulatory and stem cell-like memory cells were sorted. Expressed TCRB transcripts were sequenced, since all the RNA that had been isolated was reverse transcribed. Sequencing used immunoSEQ multiplex PCR; TCRdb keeps in-frame clones, though not all of them. Of hundreds of thousands of clones listed, about 29% are singletons. The chain carries TRBV30 and TRBJ2-5; 7 bases are shared with TRBD2. This receptor was identified in a man between 18 and 35 years old in good health. Sequencing was done on a sample of naive CD4+ T cells from blood. CDR3 sequence (DNA): TGTGCCTGGACCCCCAGCGGGGAGTACCAAGAGACCCAGTACTTC. As protein: CAWTPSGEYQETQYF.